This passage covers 9 T cell receptor beta chains from one sample sequenced in a study of molecular identifiers for immune sequencing clone quantification. TCRdb ran MiXCR on the PCR reads and lists one entry per CDR3 protein. This sample has about 510,000 distinct CDR3 sequences; roughly a fifth occur once, and the top ten carry around 0.86%. The specimen was naive CD8+ T cells from blood, with Jurkat cell RNA spiked in. Subset in this sample: FACS-sorted CD8+CD4-CCR7+CD45RA+ naive T cells. The receptor source for this set is a human donor in good health. Some libraries in this study had Jurkat cell RNA spiked in.

In DNA form, the CDR3 reads TGCAGTGCTCGCCAGGGAAATGAAGAGACCCAGTACTTC. This translates into CSARQGNEETQYF. The V and J genes are TRBV20-1 and TRBJ2-5; tentative D call: TRBD1 (5 bases). The V gene lost 5 bases and the J gene lost 3 bases, with 13 bases spanning the gap. Germline CDR1 reads DFQATT; CDR2 reads SNEGSKA (reference sequence). The CDR3 has 13 amino acids.

The chain joins TRBV2 to TRBJ2-2, with 13 bases that match TRBD2. Germline V gives CDR1 SNHLY, CDR2 FYNNEI. This CDR3 is built from 16 residues. J gave up 7 bases and V 6 bases, and 8 bases lay outside the gene matches. The CDR3 region has the DNA TGTGCCAGCAGCGCTACTAGCGGGGGGGCCGGCGGGGAGCTGTTTTTT. Protein: CASSATSGGAGGELFF.

V is TRBV9 and J is TRBJ2-1; weak D call: TRBD2 (6 bases). The CDR3 has 16 amino acids. Germline CDR1 SGDLS, CDR2 YYNGEE. V lost 4 bases and J 6 bases, leaving 20 bases between the germline ends. The CDR3 protein is CASSPVADLPGNEQFF. In DNA, the CDR3 is TGTGCCAGCAGCCCGGTAGCGGACCTCCCGGGCAATGAGCAGTTCTTC.

This clonotype was observed at least ten times. The chain combines TRBV7-3 with TRBJ2-7; D unresolved. V was shortened by 5 bases and J by 1 base, with 9 bases between the two germline ends. Germline V CDR1 and CDR2: SGHTA, FQGTGA. The CDR3 spans 13 residues. CDR3 sequence reads: CASSEGYSYEQYF. CDR3 sequence (DNA): TGTGCCAGCAGCGAAGGGTATTCCTACGAGCAGTACTTC. The whole variable domain, filled in from reference TRBV7-3 and TRBJ2-7, reads GAGVSQTPSNKVTEKGKYVELRCDPISGHTALYWYRQSLGQGPEFLIYFQGTGAADDSGLPNDRFFAVRPEGSVSTLKIQRTERGDSAVYLCASSEGYSYEQYFGPGTRLTVT.

The chain is built from TRBV27 and TRBJ2-1; no firm D call. Per the germline V gene, CDR1 is MNHEY and CDR2 is SMNVEV (reference sequence). The CDR3 length is 15 residues. V lost 6 bases and J 0 bases, leaving 12 bases between the germline ends. This CDR3 reads CASSPGRVSYNEQFF. The CDR3 bases are TGTGCCAGCAGCCCTGGACGGGTCTCCTACAATGAGCAGTTCTTC.

This clonotype was recorded a few times. The CDR3 sequence is CASSQEQGALGEQYF. The CDR3 bases are TGTGCCAGCAGCCAAGAACAGGGGGCCCTCGGCGAGCAGTACTTC. The V gene is TRBV3-1, the J gene TRBJ2-7; 9 nucleotides line up with TRBD1. Germline values: CDR1 LGHDT, CDR2 YNNKEL (reference sequence). The J segment lost 6 bases and the V segment lost 0 bases, leaving 6 bases of the junction unmatched. The CDR3 spans 15 residues.

This clonotype was recorded many times. The chain couples TRBV7-8 to TRBJ2-7; the match to TRBD1 covers 9 bases. This CDR3 has 15 residues. Germline CDR1 SGHVS, CDR2 FQNEAQ. Trimming removed 5 bases from V and 2 bases from J; junction bases left unmatched: 7. The CDR3 nucleotides read TGTGCCAGCAGCAACTGGACAGGGGCGCCCTACGAGCAGTACTTC. This encodes CASSNWTGAPYEQYF.

V and J are TRBV20-1 and TRBJ2-7; the match to TRBD2 covers 10 bases. CDR1 is DFQATT, CDR2 SNEGSKA, per germline (reference sequence). V shed 1 base, J shed 3 bases, and the junction held 12 bases outside the gene matches. The CDR3 covers 17 residues. The CDR3 sequence: CSARVGVSGRALYEQYF. Written as DNA, the CDR3 is TGCAGTGCTAGAGTCGGGGTAAGCGGGAGGGCCCTCTACGAGCAGTACTTC.

This clonotype was picked up many times. The rearrangement uses TRBV20-1 and TRBJ2-7; D not resolved. The CDR3 consists of 14 residues. Germline lookup yields CDR1 DFQATT and CDR2 SNEGSKA (reference sequence). Trimming took 6 bases from V and 2 from J, leaving 17 bases between them. CDR3 in DNA: TGCAGTGCGTCAGGTTCAGGCCGAACCTACGAGCAGTACTTC. Translating it yields CSASGSGRTYEQYF.